These 21 T cell receptor beta chains were all obtained from the same sample, sequenced in a study of technical replicates of blood from a few donors. TCRdb keeps only in-frame clones here, not all; method: immunoSEQ multiplex PCR. This sample has more than 65,000 clones, with 91% found just once. The sequenced sample consisted of T cells isolated from PBMCs. The receptors originated from a human donor in good health. Some clones in this sample may be carry-over from other donors' samples.

The V call is TRBV5-1, the J call TRBJ1-1, with TRBD1 matching 9 bases. V lost 3 bases to trimming and J lost 4 bases; unmatched junction nucleotides: 4. The CDR3 is made up of 14 amino acids. The germline gives CDR1 SGHRS, CDR2 YFSETQ. The CDR3 DNA reads as TGCGCCAGCAGCTGGGGACAGGGTGTCACTGAAGCTTTCTTT. Translation gives CASSWGQGVTEAFF.

The gene calls are TRBV9 and TRBJ2-3; tentatively, D is TRBD2 (5 bases). This CDR3 comprises 16 residues. Germline CDR1 SGDLS, CDR2 YYNGEE. Trimming stripped 0 bases from V and 3 bases from J, with 14 bases between. The CDR3 loop reads CASSVVADSNTDTQYF. The CDR3 bases are TGTGCCAGCAGCGTAGTCGCGGACTCTAATACAGATACGCAGTATTTT.

The rearrangement uses TRBV9 and TRBJ1-2; D is ambiguous. The germline V and J ends were trimmed by 3 bases and 0 bases, with 9 bases remaining between them. This CDR3 region has 14 residues. The V gene's germline CDR1 is SGDLS and CDR2 YYNGEE. CDR3 bases: TGTGCCAGCAGCGGACAAAGCCCTAACTATGGCTACACCTTC. Its protein is CASSGQSPNYGYTF.

CDR3 loop: CASSVLSSGYNEQFF. CDR3 sequence (DNA): TGTGCCAGCAGCGTATTGTCTAGCGGATACAATGAGCAGTTCTTC. The rearrangement joins TRBV9 to TRBJ2-1; 7 bases match TRBD2. The CDR3 runs 15 residues. Trimming removed 1 base from V and 4 bases from J; junction bases left unmatched: 5. Germline V gene data show CDR1 as SGDLS and CDR2 as YYNGEE.

V usage is TRBV18 and J usage is TRBJ2-7, with TRBD1 matching 7 bases. This CDR3 has 14 residues. With 4 bases clipped from V and 1 base from J, the junction kept 4 bases outside the gene matches. The germline CDR1 and CDR2 sequences are KGHSH and LQKENI. CDR3 sequence: CASSQGAISYEQYF. Here the CDR3 DNA reads TGTGCCAGCTCACAGGGGGCAATTTCCTACGAGCAGTACTTC.

This clone was detected once. V usage is TRBV19 and J usage is TRBJ1-1, with D unclear. Trimming cost V 8 bases and J 1 base, with 11 bases left between them. CDR3 length: 13 amino acids. Germline CDR1 reads LNHDA; CDR2 reads SQIVND (reference sequence). CDR3 nucleotide sequence: TGTGCCAGTGGTCAGGTGGGGAACACTGAAGCTTTCTTT. Its translation: CASGQVGNTEAFF.

The chain carries TRBV5-4 and TRBJ1-2, with 9 bases that match TRBD1. The CDR3 covers 16 residues. V lost 0 bases and J lost 4; bases outside the gene matches: 7. CDR1 and CDR2 (germline): SGHNT, YYREEE (reference sequence). This CDR3 reads CASSLATGGRGYGYTF. CDR3 in DNA: TGTGCCAGCAGCTTGGCCACAGGGGGCCGGGGCTATGGCTACACCTTC.

This clone was seen a few times. This chain connects TRBV29-1 to TRBJ2-1, with 10 positions matching TRBD2. The CDR3 spans 19 residues. Germline values: CDR1 SQVTM, CDR2 ANQGSEA. Trimming at V came to 0 bases and at J to 0 bases, leaving 11 bases not matched to a gene. The CDR3 loop reads CSVEDPHRLAGHSYNEQFF. The CDR3 coding sequence is TGCAGCGTTGAAGACCCCCACCGACTAGCGGGTCACTCCTACAATGAGCAGTTCTTC.

The chain recombines TRBV18 with TRBJ2-3; 12 bases line up with TRBD1. Looked up from germline, CDR1 is KGHSH and CDR2 is LQKENI. The V gene end was trimmed by 4 bases and the J gene end by 1 base; junction bases not matched to a gene: 3. The CDR3 is 16 amino acids. As DNA, the CDR3 is TGTGCCAGCTCACAGGGACAGGGGGCCGGCACAGATACGCAGTATTTT. Translated: CASSQGQGAGTDTQYF.

CDR3: CASSTPGLAGGEKTQYF. The DNA of the CDR3 is TGTGCCAGCAGCACTCCGGGACTAGCGGGGGGAGAGAAGACCCAGTACTTC. V gene TRBV7-9 combines with J gene TRBJ2-5; 15 bases fit TRBD2. Germline V lookup: CDR1 SEHNR, CDR2 FQNEAQ (reference sequence). CDR3 size: 17 residues. With V trimmed by 5 bases and J by 6 bases, 10 bases remained unmatched.

This clone was observed a single time. One junction end does not reproduce the germline sequence, and a read error may be involved. The chain links TRBV28 to TRBJ1-4; D is uncertain. Germline V lookup: CDR1 MDHEN, CDR2 SYDVKM. This CDR3 has 12 residues. CDR3 loop: CASSFTTHGKYF. The CDR3 nucleotides read TGTGCCAGCAGTTTTACGACTCACGGCAAATATTTT.

V gene TRBV6-5 combines with J gene TRBJ2-7; TRBD1 is a possible D gene (6 bases). The V end was cut by 0 bases, the J end by 9 bases, with 21 bases between. The CDR3 contains 16 residues. Germline V gene lookup returns CDR1 MNHEY and CDR2 SVGAGI. The CDR3 region is CASSYSTTGLGNGQYF. CDR3 nucleotides: TGTGCCAGCAGTTACTCGACAACAGGGTTGGGTAACGGGCAGTACTTC.

This clone was seen just once. This sequence joins TRBV7-9 and TRBJ1-1; D is undetermined. The CDR3 contains 12 residues. Per germline, CDR1 SEHNR and CDR2 FQNEAQ (reference sequence). V was trimmed by 6 bases and J by 3 bases, leaving 8 bases between them. CDR3 in DNA: TGTGCCAGCAGGGACTGGGACACTGAAGCTTTCTTT. Amino acids: CASRDWDTEAFF.

The J gene is TRBJ2-2, the V gene TRBV11-2; 11 bases match TRBD2. The V gene's germline CDR1 is SGHAT and CDR2 FQNNGV. CDR3 length: 19 residues. With V trimmed by 0 bases and J by 4 bases, 10 bases remained unmatched. This chain's CDR3 is CASSLDILAGVRFTGELFF. DNA of the CDR3: TGTGCCAGCAGCTTAGATATACTAGCGGGGGTCCGTTTCACCGGGGAGCTGTTTTTT.

The V and J genes are TRBV29-1 and TRBJ1-1; TRBD1 agrees at 8 bases. Germline values: CDR1 SQVTM, CDR2 ANQGSEA. The length of the CDR3 is 12 residues. J lost 6 bases, V lost 5 bases, and 5 bases had no gene match. DNA for the CDR3: TGCAGCGTTCGCAGGGGGCCCCCTGAAGCTTTCTTT. Protein sequence: CSVRRGPPEAFF.

CDR3 amino acids: CASSTSPGLDMEQFF. The CDR3 DNA follows: TGTGCCAGCAGCACGAGCCCGGGACTAGATATGGAGCAGTTCTTC. V and J are TRBV5-4 and TRBJ2-1; TRBD2 matches at 8 bases. Germline V gene sequence: CDR1 SGHNT, CDR2 YYREEE (reference sequence). J gave up 10 bases and V 4 bases, and 13 bases lay outside the gene matches. The CDR3 covers 15 residues.

This chain links TRBV7-8 with TRBJ2-2; 9 bases match TRBD2. Germline assignment: CDR1 SGHVS and CDR2 FQNEAQ. J was trimmed by 3 bases and V by 8 bases; bases with no gene match: 4. There are 14 residues in the CDR3. The CDR3 DNA follows: TGTGCCAGCGGGGGACTAGCTCACACCGGGGAGCTGTTTTTT. Amino acids: CASGGLAHTGELFF.

The chain is built from TRBV9 and TRBJ1-2; D remains unclear. The CDR3 contains 14 residues. V was shortened by 0 bases and J by 4 bases, with 10 bases between the two germline ends. Germline V gene sequence: CDR1 SGDLS, CDR2 YYNGEE. CDR3: CASSVGSESYGYTF. CDR3 DNA: TGTGCCAGCAGCGTAGGCAGCGAATCCTATGGCTACACCTTC.

The chain uses TRBV5-1 and TRBJ2-6; 8 bases are a match to TRBD1. This CDR3 is built from 18 residues. CDR1 and CDR2 from the germline V gene are SGHRS and YFSETQ. J gave up 1 base and V 3 bases, and 9 bases lay outside the gene matches. The CDR3 loop reads CASSSKGQVTSGANVLTF. In DNA, the CDR3 is TGCGCCAGCAGCTCCAAGGGACAGGTGACATCTGGGGCCAACGTCCTGACTTTC. The full variable domain, with the rest looked up from reference TRBV5-1 and TRBJ2-6, is KAGVTQTPRYLIKTRGQQVTLSCSPISGHRSVSWYQQTPGQGLQFLFEYFSETQRNKGNFPGRFSGRQFSNSRSEMNVSTLELGDSALYLCASSSKGQVTSGANVLTFGAGSRLTVL.

A single count supports this clone. The CDR3 is CASRTRVLSSYNEQFF. DNA of the CDR3: TGTGCCAGCAGAACCAGGGTTCTAAGCTCCTACAATGAGCAGTTCTTC. This rearrangement joins TRBV7-2 to TRBJ2-1, with D tentatively TRBD1 (5 bases). V lost 6 bases, J lost 0 bases, and 15 bases lay in between. Germline V gives CDR1 SGHTA, CDR2 FQGNSA. The CDR3 length is 16 residues. Combining the CDR3 with reference TRBV7-2 and TRBJ2-1 gives the whole variable domain GAGVSQSPSNKVTEKGKDVELRCDPISGHTALYWYRQSLGQGLEFLIYFQGNSAPDKSGLPSDRFSAERTGGSVSTLTIQRTQQEDSAVYLCASRTRVLSSYNEQFFGPGTRLTVL.

This clone was counted between two and nine times. The chain carries TRBV19 and TRBJ1-5; D possibly corresponds to TRBD1 (6 bases). The CDR3 runs to 16 residues. Trimming removed 1 base at V and 4 bases at J, with 14 bases between. Looked up from germline, CDR1 is LNHDA and CDR2 is SQIVND (reference sequence). In DNA form, the CDR3 reads TGTGCCAGTAGTATAGCCGTAGGACAGAGAAATCAGCCCCAGCATTTT. It encodes CASSIAVGQRNQPQHF.